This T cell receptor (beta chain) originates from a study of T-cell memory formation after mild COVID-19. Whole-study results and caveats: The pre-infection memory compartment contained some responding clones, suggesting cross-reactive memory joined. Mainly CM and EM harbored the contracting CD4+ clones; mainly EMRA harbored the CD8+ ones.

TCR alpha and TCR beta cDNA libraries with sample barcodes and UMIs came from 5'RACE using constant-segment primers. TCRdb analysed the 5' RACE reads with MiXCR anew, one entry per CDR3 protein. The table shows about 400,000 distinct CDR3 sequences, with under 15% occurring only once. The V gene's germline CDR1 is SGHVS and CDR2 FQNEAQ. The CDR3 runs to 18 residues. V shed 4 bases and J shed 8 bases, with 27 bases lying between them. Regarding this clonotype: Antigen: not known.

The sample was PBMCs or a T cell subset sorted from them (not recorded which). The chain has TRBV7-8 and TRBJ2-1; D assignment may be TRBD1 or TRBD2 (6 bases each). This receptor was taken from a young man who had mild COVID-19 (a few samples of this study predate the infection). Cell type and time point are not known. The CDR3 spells CASSSNSRLGGLWDEQFF. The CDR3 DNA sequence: TGTGCCAGCAGCTCCAACTCCCGCTTGGGGGGCCTTTGGGATGAGCAGTTCTTC.